This T cell receptor beta chain was documented in a study of response to subunit inactivated influenza vaccine (dated by TCRdb to the late 2010s). For the wider study: Deep quantitative T cell receptor repertoire profiling was used in the study to track responses to a trivalent subunit inactivated influenza vaccine.

Of note for this clonotype: Its antigen target is currently unknown. Base qualities are missing; no much larger clone stands one base away.

Receptors were amplified or captured by RT-PCR. Data came from an Illumina HiSeq 2500. Using fastp trimming at Q25 and MiXCR clonotype assembly, TCRdb reanalyzed the public sequencing data and kept in-frame beta chains. Identical CDR3 protein sequences are pooled into one entry, listed with their most common genes and DNA. The sample profile shows hundreds of thousands of distinct CDR3 sequences; under 20% of them were found once. Together, the top ten hold approximately 11% of the sample. What the research found in general, with its limitations: The authors suggested that each seasonal influenza vaccination may recruit only a limited number of new T cells.

The trim is 5 bases for V and 1 base for J, with a gap of 14 bases between the germline ends. Counted from cysteine to phenylalanine, this CDR3 has 14 amino acids. Of the read, only the CDR3 DNA is kept; its 42 bases are in frame from base 1. CDR1 DFQATT and CDR2 SNEGSKA were looked up in the germline V gene (reference sequence). The chain couples TRBV20-1 to TRBJ2-5; TRBD1 is perhaps the D gene, given 6 matching bases. Here the sequenced sample was PBMCs from blood, taken around 5 days after vaccination. This sequence was found in a man aged 45-60 years who received an inactivated influenza vaccine. Donor details come from another sample of the same person, matched by shared clones. CDR3 region: CSAWGPGSQETQYF. The DNA sequence follows: TGCAGTGCTTGGGGGCCGGGGTCCCAAGAGACCCAGTACTTC.